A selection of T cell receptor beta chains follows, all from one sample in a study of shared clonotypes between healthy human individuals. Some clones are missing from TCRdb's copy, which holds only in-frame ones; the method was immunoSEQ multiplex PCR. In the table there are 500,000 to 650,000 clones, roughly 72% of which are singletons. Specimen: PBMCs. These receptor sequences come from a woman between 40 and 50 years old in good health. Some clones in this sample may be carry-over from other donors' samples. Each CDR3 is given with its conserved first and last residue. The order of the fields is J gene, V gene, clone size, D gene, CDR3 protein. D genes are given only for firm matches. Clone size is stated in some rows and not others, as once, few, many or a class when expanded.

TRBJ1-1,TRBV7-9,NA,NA,CASSPRVPTEAFF
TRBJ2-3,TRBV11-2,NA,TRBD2,CASATLAGGPSDTQYF
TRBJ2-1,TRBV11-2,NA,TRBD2,CASSLEGLAENNEQFF
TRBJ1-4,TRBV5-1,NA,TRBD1,CASSPGQYATNEKLFF
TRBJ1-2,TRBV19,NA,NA,CASSMSHSGGYTF
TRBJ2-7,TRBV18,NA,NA,CASSSGTASYEQYF
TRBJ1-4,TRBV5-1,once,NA,CASSLGVEATNEKLFF
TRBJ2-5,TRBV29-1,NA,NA,CSVESAETQYF
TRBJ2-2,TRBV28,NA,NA,CASSIGAVGRMNTGELFF
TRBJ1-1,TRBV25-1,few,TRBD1,CASSESLRGRAFF
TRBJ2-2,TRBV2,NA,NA,CASSEQGPNTGELFF
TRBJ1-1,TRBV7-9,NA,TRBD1,CASSFPRTGGRNTEAFF
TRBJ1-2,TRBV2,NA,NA,CASRGEALNYGYTF
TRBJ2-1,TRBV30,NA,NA,CAWSKGTRTGNEQFF
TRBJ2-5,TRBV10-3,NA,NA,CAIRPRDSAQETQYF
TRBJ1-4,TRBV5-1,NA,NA,CASRRDGVTNEKLFF
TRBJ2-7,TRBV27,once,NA,CASSGRGQSYEQYF
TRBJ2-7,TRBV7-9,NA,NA,CASSLATGPYEQYF
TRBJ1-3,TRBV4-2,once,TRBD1,CASSQEGRGQGNTIYF
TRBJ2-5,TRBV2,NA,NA,CASSEARGGTQETQYF
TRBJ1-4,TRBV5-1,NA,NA,CASSLGGSTTNEKLFF
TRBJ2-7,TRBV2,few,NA,CASTPDFFSEQYF
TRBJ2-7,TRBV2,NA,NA,CASSVMTVQYF
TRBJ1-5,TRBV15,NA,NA,CATSRVTATNQPQHF
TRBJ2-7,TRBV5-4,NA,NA,CASSIPGPPYEQYF
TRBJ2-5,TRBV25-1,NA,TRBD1,CASSGIYRGHQETQYF
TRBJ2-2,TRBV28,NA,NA,CASSTGTGELFF
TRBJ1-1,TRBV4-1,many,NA,CASSQTGANTEAFF
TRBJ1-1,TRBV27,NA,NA,CASSITLDSSRTEAFF
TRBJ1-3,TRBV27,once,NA,CASSLNHQPGNTIYF
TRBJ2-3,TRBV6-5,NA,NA,CASRDYRGTDTQYF
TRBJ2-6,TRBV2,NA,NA,CASRRPYRIGANVLTF
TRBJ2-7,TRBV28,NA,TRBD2,CASRETSGRAEQYF
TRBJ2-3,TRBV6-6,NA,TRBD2,CASSYSGGKDTQYF
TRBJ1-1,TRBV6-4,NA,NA,CASSETYNTEAFF
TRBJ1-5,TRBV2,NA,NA,CASTQDRSPNQPQHF
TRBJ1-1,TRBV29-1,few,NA,CSVEGPMNTEAFF
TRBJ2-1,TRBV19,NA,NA,CASTPRPDNEQFF
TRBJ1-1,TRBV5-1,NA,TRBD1,CASRGQGVNTEAFF
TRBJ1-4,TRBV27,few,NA,CASSPQRRGGNEKLFF
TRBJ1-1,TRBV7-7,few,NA,CASSNPGGRAFF
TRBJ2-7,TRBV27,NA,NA,CASSFPGYEQYF
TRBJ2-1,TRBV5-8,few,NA,CASSLYGYEAYNEQFF
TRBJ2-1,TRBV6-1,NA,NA,CASSGRAGGSYNEQFF
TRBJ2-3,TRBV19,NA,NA,CASSPIRALDTQYF
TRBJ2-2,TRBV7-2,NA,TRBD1,CASSLSGTGGRELFF
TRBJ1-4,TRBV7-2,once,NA,CASSRGFGEKLFF
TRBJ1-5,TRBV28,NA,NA,CASSPRTDNQPQHF
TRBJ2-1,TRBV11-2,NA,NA,CASSLGRTNEQFF
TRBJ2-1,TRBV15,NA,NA,CATSRDLRDEQFF
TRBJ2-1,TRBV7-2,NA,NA,CASSPSGTYNEQFF
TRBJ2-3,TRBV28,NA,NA,CASSLWESTDTQYF
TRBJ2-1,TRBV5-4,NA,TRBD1,CASSLGDSYNEQFF
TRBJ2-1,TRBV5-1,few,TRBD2,CASSTGLAGPNEQFF
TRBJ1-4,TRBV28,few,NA,CASSLRVRDEKLFF
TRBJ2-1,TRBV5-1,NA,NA,CASSSGDRFWNEQFF
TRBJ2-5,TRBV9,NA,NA,CASSVAEGGRETQYF
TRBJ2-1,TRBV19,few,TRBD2,CASSIDCGLAGGCEQFF
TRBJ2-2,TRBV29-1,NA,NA,CSVVGASTGELFF
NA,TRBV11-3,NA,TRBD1,CASSPLRGQGGEQYF